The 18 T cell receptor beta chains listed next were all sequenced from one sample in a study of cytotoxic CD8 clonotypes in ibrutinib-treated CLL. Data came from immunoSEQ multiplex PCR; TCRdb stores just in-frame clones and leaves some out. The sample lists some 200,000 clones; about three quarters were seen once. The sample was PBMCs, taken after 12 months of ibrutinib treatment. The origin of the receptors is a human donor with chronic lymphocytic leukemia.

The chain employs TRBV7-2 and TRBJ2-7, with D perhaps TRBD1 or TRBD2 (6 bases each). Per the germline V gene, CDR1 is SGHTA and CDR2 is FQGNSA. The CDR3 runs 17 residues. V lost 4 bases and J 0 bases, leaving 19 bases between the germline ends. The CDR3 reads CASSSHSIGGYSYEQYF. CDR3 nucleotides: TGTGCCAGCAGCTCCCACTCCATCGGGGGCTACTCCTACGAGCAGTACTTC.

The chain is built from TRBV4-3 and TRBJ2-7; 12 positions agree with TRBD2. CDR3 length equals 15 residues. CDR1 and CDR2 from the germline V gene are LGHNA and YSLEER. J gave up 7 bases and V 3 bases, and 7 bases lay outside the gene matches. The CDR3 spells CASSQGLAGPWEQYF. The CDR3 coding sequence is TGCGCCAGCAGCCAGGGACTAGCGGGCCCTTGGGAGCAGTACTTC.

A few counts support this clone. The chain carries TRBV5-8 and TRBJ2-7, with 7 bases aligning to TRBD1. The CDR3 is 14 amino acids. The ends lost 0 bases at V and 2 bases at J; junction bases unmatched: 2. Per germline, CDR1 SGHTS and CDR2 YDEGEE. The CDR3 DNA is TGTGCCAGCAGCTTGGACAGGGGAACCTACGAGCAGTACTTC. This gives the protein CASSLDRGTYEQYF.

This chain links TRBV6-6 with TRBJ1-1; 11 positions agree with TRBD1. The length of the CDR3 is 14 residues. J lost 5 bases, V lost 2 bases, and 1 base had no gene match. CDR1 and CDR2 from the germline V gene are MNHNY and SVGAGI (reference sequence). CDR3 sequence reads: CASSYGDRGTEAFF. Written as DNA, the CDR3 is TGTGCCAGCAGTTACGGGGACAGGGGGACTGAAGCTTTCTTT.

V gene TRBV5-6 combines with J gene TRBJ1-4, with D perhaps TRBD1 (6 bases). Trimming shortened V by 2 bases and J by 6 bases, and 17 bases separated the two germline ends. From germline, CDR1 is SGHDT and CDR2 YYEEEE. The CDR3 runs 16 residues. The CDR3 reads CASSLPVRGEDEKLFF. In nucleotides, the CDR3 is TGTGCCAGCAGCTTACCCGTAAGGGGGGAGGATGAAAAACTGTTTTTT.

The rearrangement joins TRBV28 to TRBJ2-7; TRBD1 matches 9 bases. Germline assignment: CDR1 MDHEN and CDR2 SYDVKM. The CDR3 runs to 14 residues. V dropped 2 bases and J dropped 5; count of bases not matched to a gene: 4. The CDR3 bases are TGTGCCAGCAGTTTACCTCGGACAGGGGACGAGCAGTACTTC. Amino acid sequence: CASSLPRTGDEQYF. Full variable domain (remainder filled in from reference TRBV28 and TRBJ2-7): DVKVTQSSRYLVKRTGEKVFLECVQDMDHENMFWYRQDPGLGLRLIYFSYDVKMKEKGDIPEGYSVSREKKERFSLILESASTNQTSMYLCASSLPRTGDEQYFGPGTRLTVT.

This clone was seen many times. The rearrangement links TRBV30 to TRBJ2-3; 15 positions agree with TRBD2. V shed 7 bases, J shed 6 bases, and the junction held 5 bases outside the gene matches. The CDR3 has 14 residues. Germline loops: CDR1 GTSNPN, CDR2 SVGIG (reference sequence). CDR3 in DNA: TGTGCCTTTGGACTAGCGGGAGGGCCCGATACGCAGTATTTT. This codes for CAFGLAGGPDTQYF.

The CDR3 DNA reads as TGTGCCAGCAGTTTCGGTGCCAGGGGCTGGTATGGCTACACCTTC. Protein product: CASSFGARGWYGYTF. The chain joins TRBV28 to TRBJ1-2, with D perhaps matching TRBD1 (6 bases). This CDR3 spans 15 amino acids. The V end was cut by 3 bases, the J end by 5 bases, with 16 bases between. Germline CDR1 is MDHEN and CDR2 is SYDVKM.

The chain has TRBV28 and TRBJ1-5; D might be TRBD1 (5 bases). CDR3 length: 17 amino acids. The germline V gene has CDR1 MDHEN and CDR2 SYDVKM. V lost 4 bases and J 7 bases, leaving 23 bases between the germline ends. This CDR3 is CASSSPRGGVIGQPQHF. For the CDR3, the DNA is TGTGCCAGCAGTTCACCTCGTGGGGGGGTCATAGGACAGCCCCAGCATTTT.

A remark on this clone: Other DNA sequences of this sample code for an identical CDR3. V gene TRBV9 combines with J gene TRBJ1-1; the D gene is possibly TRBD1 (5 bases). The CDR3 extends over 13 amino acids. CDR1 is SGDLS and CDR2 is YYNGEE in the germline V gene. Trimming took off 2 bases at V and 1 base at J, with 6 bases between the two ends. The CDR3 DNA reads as TGTGCCAGCAGCGTCGACAGGAACACTGAAGCTTTCTTT. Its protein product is CASSVDRNTEAFF.

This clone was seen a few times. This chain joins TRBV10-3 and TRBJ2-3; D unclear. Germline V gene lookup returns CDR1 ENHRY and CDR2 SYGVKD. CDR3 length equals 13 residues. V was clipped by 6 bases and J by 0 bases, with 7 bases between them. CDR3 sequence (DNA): TGTGCCATCAGGCCCCCTAGCACAGATACGCAGTATTTT. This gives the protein CAIRPPSTDTQYF.

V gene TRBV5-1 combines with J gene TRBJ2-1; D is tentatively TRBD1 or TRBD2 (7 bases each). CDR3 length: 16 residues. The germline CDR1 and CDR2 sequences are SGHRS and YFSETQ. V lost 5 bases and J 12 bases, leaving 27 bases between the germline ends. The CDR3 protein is CASREITTGPLAVQFF. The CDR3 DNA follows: TGCGCCAGCAGGGAGATCACGACAGGGCCTCTAGCGGTGCAGTTCTTC.

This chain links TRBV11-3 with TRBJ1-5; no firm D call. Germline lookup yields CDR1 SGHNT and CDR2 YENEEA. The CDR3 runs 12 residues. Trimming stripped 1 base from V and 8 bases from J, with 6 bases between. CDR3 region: CASSLGRKPQHF. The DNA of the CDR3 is TGTGCCAGCAGCTTAGGACGGAAGCCCCAGCATTTT.

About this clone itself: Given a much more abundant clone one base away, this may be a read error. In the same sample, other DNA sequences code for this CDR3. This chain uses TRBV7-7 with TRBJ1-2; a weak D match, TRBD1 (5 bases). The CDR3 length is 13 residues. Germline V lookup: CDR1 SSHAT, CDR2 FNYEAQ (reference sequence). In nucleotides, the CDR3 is TGTGCCAGCAGCCGGATAGGGACCCATGGCTATACCTTC. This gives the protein CASSRIGTHGYTF.

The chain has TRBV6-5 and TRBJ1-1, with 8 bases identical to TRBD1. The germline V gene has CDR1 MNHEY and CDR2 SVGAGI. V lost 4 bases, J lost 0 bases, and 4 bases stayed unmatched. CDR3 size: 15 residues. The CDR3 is CASSLTGDLNTEAFF. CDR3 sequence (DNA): TGTGCCAGCAGTTTGACAGGGGACCTGAACACTGAAGCTTTCTTT.

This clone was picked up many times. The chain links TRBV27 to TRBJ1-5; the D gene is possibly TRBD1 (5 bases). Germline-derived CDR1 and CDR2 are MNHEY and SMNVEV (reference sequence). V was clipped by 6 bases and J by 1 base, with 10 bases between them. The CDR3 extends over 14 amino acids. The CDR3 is CASSPGGSNQPQHF. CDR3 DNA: TGTGCCAGCAGCCCCGGGGGGAGCAATCAGCCCCAGCATTTT.

The CDR3 loop is CASSNLDRGGTGELFF. The CDR3 DNA reads as TGTGCCAGCAGTAACCTAGACAGGGGTGGGACCGGGGAGCTGTTTTTT. V is TRBV2 and J is TRBJ2-2; TRBD1 aligns across 8 bases. Germline V gene data show CDR1 as SNHLY and CDR2 as FYNNEI. V was pared by 5 bases and J by 5 bases, with 10 bases of the junction left unmatched. There are 16 residues in the CDR3.

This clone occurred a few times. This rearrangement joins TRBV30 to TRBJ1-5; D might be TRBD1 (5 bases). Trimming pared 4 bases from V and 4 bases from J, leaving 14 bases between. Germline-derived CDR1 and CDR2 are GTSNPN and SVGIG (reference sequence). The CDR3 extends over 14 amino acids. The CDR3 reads CAWNRGKINQPQHF. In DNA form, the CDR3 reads TGTGCCTGGAACCGGGGCAAGATTAATCAGCCCCAGCATTTT.